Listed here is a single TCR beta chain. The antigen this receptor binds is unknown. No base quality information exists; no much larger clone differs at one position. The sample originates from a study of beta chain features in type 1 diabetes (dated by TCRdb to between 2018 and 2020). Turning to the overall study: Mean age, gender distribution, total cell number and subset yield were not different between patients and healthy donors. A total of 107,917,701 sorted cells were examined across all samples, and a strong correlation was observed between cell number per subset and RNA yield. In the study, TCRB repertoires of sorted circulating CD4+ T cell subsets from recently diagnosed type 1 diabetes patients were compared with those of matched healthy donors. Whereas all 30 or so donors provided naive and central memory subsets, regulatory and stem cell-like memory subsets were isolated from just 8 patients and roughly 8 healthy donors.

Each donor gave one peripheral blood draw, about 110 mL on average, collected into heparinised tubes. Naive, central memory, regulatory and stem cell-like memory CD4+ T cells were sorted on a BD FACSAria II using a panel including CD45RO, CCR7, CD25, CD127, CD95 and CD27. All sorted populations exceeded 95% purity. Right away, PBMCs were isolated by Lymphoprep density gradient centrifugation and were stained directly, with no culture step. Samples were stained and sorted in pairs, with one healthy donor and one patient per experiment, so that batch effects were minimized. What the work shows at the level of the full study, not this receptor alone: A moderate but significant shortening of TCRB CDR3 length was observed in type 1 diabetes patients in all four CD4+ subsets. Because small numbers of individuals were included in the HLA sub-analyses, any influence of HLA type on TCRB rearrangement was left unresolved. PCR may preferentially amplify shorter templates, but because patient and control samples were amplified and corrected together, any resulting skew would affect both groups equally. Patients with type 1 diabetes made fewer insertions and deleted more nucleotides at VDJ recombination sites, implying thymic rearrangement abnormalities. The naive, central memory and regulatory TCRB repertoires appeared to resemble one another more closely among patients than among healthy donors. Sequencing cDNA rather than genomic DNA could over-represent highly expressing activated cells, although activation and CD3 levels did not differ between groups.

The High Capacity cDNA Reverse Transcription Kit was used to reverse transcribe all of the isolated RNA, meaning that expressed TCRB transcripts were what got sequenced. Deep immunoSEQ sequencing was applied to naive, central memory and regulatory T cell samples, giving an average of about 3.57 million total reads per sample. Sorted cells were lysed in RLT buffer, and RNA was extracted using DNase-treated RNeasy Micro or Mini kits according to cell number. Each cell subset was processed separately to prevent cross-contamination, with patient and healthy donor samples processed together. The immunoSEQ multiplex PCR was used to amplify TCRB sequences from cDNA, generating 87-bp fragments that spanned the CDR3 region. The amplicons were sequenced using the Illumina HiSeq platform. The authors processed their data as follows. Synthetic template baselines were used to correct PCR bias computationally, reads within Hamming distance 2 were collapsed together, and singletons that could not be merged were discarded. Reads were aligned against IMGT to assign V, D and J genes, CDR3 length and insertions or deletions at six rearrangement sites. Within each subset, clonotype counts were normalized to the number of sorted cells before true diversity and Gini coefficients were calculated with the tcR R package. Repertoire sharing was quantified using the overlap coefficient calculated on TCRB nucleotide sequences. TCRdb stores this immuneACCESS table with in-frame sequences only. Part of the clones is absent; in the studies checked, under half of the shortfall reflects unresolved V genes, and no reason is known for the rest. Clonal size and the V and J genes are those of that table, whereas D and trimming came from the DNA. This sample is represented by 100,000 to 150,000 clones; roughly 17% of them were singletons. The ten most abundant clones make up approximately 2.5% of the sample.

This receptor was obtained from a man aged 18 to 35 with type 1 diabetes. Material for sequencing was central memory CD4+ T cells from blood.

CDR3 loop: CASSITVGADTQYF. The sequence in DNA is TGTGCCAGCAGTATCACCGTGGGGGCAGATACGCAGTATTTT. Recombination joined TRBV28 with TRBJ2-3, with the D call perhaps TRBD1 or TRBD2, as 5 bases match in each case. V loses 5 bases of germline sequence and J loses 4 bases, and the interval between the two ends is 13 bases. Reading the germline V gene gives CDR1 MDHEN and CDR2 SYDVKM. The CDR3 measures 14 amino acids from cysteine to phenylalanine. The read is trimmed to its CDR3 DNA, 42 bases read in frame from base 1.